These 2 T cell receptor beta chains came from one sample sequenced in a study of blood T cell repertoires in COVID-19. Clones were sequenced by immunoSEQ multiplex PCR, and TCRdb holds only the in-frame ones, with some missing. The sample carries hundreds of thousands of clones, approximately 85% recorded once. The sequencing input was peripheral blood. The receptors come from a man aged 45 to 65 with active or convalescent COVID-19.

This clone is a singleton in its sample. V is TRBV7-9 and J is TRBJ1-2; 10 positions agree with TRBD1. The CDR3 has 17 amino acids. V lost 5 bases, J lost 1 base, and 10 bases stayed unmatched. Germline CDR1 SEHNR, CDR2 FQNEAQ (reference sequence). This chain's CDR3 is CASSLGQGEGFNYGYTF. DNA for the CDR3: TGTGCCAGCAGCCTTGGACAGGGGGAAGGGTTTAACTATGGCTACACCTTC.

The V and J genes are TRBV7-8 and TRBJ2-7; possibly TRBD2 for D (5 bases). Per the germline V gene, CDR1 is SGHVS and CDR2 is FQNEAQ. Trimming took off 3 bases at V and 7 bases at J, with 16 bases between the two ends. The CDR3 has 14 amino acids. The CDR3 protein is CASSFEVRGDEQYF. In DNA form, the CDR3 reads TGTGCCAGCAGCTTTGAGGTACGGGGAGATGAGCAGTACTTC.